This TCR beta chain was captured by sequencing in a study of T cells after yellow fever vaccination (dated by TCRdb to between 2018 and 2021). As for the study more broadly: The SMART-Seq v4 Ultra Low Input RNA kit was used to prepare libraries from fractions with low cell numbers. Bulk TCR alpha and beta repertoires were sequenced longitudinally to track T-cell clones before and after primary and booster YFV17D yellow fever vaccination. Two healthy male donors made up the cohort, one aged 18 to 29 years and the other aged 30 to 40 years. Blood was drawn at multiple timepoints before and after primary and secondary immunization, with bulk PBMC replicates and cell subsets isolated. General findings and caveats noted by the study authors: Computational filtering was required because FACS-sorted repertoires could contain abundant contaminating clonotypes from the bulk population. A small fraction of clonotypes showed up in both the CD4 and CD8 compartments, probably as a result of convergent recombination. The secondary T-cell response was found to be weaker but faster than the primary response, with a peak reached on day 5 rather than on day 15. After the booster, most of the clones that had expanded following primary vaccination were detected again (roughly 97% of CD4 and around 87% of CD8), which suggests that memory was broadly maintained. Only a couple of donors were included in the study, so the extent to which the findings can be generalized is limited.

With regard to this clonotype: The antigen it recognizes is unknown. The sample holds no much larger clone one base away, and base qualities are not on file.

Explained via the paper, the treatment or condition label denotes: live attenuated yellow fever vaccine strain. At every blood-draw timepoint, two biological replicates of bulk PBMCs were collected. PBMCs were isolated from peripheral blood using a standard Ficoll-Paque protocol. TriZol was used to extract RNA from bulk PBMCs, from CD4 and CD8 fractions, and from dextramer-positive and dextramer-negative fractions. Counted from cysteine to phenylalanine, this CDR3 has 13 amino acids. The kept DNA is CDR3 alone, 39 bases in frame from the first base. The junction shows trimming of 6 bases on V and 2 bases on J, and the gene matches do not reach 1 base of it. According to the germline V gene, CDR1 reads SGHAT and CDR2 reads FQNNGV. TCRdb records Illumina NovaSeq 6000 as the sequencer. TCR cDNA was synthesized by 5'RACE template switching, which introduced a universal primer site and unique molecular identifiers. Priming for cDNA synthesis came from both the TCR alpha and TCR beta constant segments. Library amplification involved two PCR steps, and the second step added sample barcodes and sequencing adapters. Sequencing of libraries was done on Illumina HiSeq 2500 (2x100 bp) or NovaSeq (2x150 bp). Regarding the original processing steps: Demultiplexing of reads and collapsing into UMI consensus sequences were performed with MIGEC, and V(D)J alignment was carried out with MiXCR. Clonotypes responding to the vaccine were identified with edgeR on replicate PBMC samples, with the criteria of FDR below 0.01 and a log2 fold change above 5 up to day 15. Each bulk clonotype received a CD4 or CD8 identity based on whether the sequenced CD4 or CD8 repertoire contained that clonotype at higher abundance. TCRdb trimmed public reads at Q25 via fastp, called clones via MiXCR and kept in-frame beta chains. Rows with one shared CDR3 protein collapse into an entry with the most common genes and DNA. These V and J calls rely on TCRdb rather than the paper's analysis. This sample gives 350,000 to 550,000 distinct CDR3 sequences in total; around 20% of them show up just once. The top ten hold over 15% of the sample.

This sequence originates from a man younger than 35 who received the YFV17D yellow fever vaccine. This chain is built from TRBV11-2 and TRBJ2-3, with 8 bases in between that match TRBD2. The specimen was PBMCs, collected before the yellow fever booster vaccination. The CDR3 has the sequence CASRLADTDTQYF. The DNA is as follows: TGTGCCAGCAGACTAGCGGACACAGATACGCAGTATTTT.